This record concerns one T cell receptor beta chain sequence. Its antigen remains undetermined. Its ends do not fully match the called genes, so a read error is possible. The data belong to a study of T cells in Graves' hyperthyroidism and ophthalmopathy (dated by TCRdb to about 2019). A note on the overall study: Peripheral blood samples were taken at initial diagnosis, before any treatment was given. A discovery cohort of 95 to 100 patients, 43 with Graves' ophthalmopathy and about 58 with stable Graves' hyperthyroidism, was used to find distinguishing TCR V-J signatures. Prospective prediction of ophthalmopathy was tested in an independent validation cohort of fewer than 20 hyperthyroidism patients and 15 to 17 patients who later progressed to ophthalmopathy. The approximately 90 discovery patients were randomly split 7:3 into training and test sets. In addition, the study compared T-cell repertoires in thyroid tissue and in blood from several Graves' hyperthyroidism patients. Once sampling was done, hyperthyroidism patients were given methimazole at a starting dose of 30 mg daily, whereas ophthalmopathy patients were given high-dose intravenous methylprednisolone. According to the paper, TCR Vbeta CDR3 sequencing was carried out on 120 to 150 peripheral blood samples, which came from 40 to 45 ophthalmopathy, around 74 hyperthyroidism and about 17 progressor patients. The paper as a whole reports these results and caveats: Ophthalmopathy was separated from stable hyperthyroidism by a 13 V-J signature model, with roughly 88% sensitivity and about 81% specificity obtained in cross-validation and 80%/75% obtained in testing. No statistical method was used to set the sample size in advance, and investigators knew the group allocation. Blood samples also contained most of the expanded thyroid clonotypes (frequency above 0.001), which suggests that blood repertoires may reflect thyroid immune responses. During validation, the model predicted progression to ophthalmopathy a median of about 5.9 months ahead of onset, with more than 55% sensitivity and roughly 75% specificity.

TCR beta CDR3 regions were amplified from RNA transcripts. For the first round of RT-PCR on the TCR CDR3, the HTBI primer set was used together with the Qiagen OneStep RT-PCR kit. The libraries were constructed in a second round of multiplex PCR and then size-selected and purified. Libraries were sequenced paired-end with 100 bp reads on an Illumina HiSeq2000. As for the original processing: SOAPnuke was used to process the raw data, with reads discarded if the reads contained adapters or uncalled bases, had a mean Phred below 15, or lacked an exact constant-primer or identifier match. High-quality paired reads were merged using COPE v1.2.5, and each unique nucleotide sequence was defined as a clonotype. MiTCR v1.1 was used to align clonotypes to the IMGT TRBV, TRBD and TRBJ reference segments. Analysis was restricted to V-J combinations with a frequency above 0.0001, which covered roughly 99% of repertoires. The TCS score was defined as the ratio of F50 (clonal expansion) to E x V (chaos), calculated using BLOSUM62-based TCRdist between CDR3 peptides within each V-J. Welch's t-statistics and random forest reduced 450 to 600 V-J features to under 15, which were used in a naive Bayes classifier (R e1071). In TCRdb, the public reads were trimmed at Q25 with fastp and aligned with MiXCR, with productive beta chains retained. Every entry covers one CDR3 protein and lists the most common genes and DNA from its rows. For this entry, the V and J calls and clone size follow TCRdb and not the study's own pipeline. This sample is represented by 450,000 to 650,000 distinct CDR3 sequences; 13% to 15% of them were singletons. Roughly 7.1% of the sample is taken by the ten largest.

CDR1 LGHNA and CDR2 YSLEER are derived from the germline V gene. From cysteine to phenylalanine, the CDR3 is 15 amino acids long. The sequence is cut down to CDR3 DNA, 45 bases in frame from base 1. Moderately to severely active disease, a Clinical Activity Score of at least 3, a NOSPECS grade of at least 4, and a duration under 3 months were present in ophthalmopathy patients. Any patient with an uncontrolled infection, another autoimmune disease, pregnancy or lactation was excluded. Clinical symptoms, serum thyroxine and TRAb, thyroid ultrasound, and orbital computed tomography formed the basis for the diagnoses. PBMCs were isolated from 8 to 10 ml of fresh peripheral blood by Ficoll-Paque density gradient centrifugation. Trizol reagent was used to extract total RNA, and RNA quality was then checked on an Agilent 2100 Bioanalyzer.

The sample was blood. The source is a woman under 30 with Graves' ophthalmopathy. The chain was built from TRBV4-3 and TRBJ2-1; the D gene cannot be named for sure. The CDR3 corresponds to CASSQEARTYNEQFF. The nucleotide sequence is TGCGCCAGCAGCCAAGAGGCTAGAACCTACAATGAACAGTTCTTC.